This record looks at one TCR beta chain sequence and its context. This entry comes from a study of shared clonotypes between healthy human individuals. Germline V gives CDR1 SNHLY, CDR2 FYNNEI. V was trimmed by 9 bases and J by 0 bases, leaving 15 bases between them. This CDR3 is built from 15 residues. Measured with immunoSEQ multiplex PCR; TCRdb has only the in-frame clones, and not every one. The repertoire holds some 510,000 clones, with roughly 78% as singletons. This chain uses TRBV2 with TRBJ1-5; D not resolved. Sequencing input: PBMCs. The source is a woman between 35 and 50 years old in good health. Some clones in this sample may be carry-over from other donors' samples. CDR3 nucleotides: TGTGCCAGTGCCATACAGCGACCTAGCAATCAGCCCCAGCATTTT. Translating gives CASAIQRPSNQPQHF. The whole variable domain, remainder taken from reference TRBV2 and TRBJ1-5, is EPEVTQTPSHQVTQMGQEVILRCVPISNHLYFYWYRQILGQKVEFLVSFYNNEISEKSEIFDDQFSVERPDGSNFTLKIRSTKLEDSAMYFCASAIQRPSNQPQHFGDGTRLSIL.